The 18 T cell receptor beta chains below all came from one sample that was sequenced in a study of blood T cell repertoires in COVID-19. Assay used: immunoSEQ multiplex PCR; TCRdb lists only in-frame clones, some missing. The table includes 95,000 or so clones, roughly 80% detected once. Sequencing input: peripheral blood. Receptors originate from a man of 80 years or more with active or convalescent COVID-19.

CDR3 sequence (DNA): TGTGCCAGCAGGGGACGTACAGGGGACAATCAGCCCCAGCATTTT. It translates to CASRGRTGDNQPQHF. The rearrangement joins TRBV2 to TRBJ1-5; 7 bases are a match to TRBD1. This CDR3 region has 15 residues. V lost 6 bases to trimming and J lost 3 bases; unmatched junction nucleotides: 8. Germline V gene sequence: CDR1 SNHLY, CDR2 FYNNEI.

CDR3 in amino acids: CASSRWGGRNTGELFF. As DNA, the CDR3 is TGTGCCAGCAGTCGCTGGGGGGGGCGAAACACCGGGGAGCTGTTTTTT. The chain has TRBV3-1 (or the pseudogene TRBV3-2) and TRBJ2-2, with D possibly TRBD2 on 7 matching bases. This CDR3 is 16 amino acids long. Germline CDR1 reads LGHDT; CDR2 reads YNNKEL (reference sequence). V lost 6 bases and J 2 bases, leaving 16 bases between the germline ends.

V and J are TRBV12-3 or TRBV12-4 and TRBJ1-2; D not resolved. The CDR3 is 13 residues long. V lost 6 bases to trimming and J lost 3 bases, with 11 bases between them. The CDR3 reads CASSRGQHYGYTF. CDR3 nucleotides: TGTGCCAGCAGCCGAGGGCAGCACTATGGCTACACCTTC.

This chain uses TRBV19 with TRBJ2-5; D perhaps matches TRBD1 (5 bases). Trimming shortened V by 3 bases and J by 1 base, and 12 bases separated the two germline ends. This CDR3 is built from 15 residues. The V gene's germline CDR1 is LNHDA and CDR2 SQIVND (reference sequence). The CDR3 is CASSMAGISQETQYF. In nucleotides, the CDR3 is TGTGCCAGTAGTATGGCAGGGATATCCCAAGAGACCCAGTACTTC.

The chain links TRBV24-1 to TRBJ2-2; 10 bases fit TRBD2. Germline CDR1 is KGHDR and CDR2 is SFDVKD. After removal of 4 bases from V and 4 bases from J, the junction contained 8 bases not matched to a gene. The CDR3 has 17 amino acids. The CDR3 here is CATSDRERGGLTGELFF. CDR3 bases: TGTGCCACCAGTGACCGCGAGCGGGGGGGTCTCACCGGGGAGCTGTTTTTT.

The chain has TRBV6-5 and TRBJ2-3; 7 nucleotides match TRBD2. The CDR3 totals 15 residues. Trimming removed 6 bases from V and 1 base from J; junction bases left unmatched: 7. The germline gives CDR1 MNHEY, CDR2 SVGAGI. CDR3 in DNA: TGTGCCAGCAGGCCTAAAAGCGGGGGCACAGATACGCAGTATTTT. Encoded protein: CASRPKSGGTDTQYF.

The chain employs TRBV11-2 and TRBJ2-5, with TRBD2 matching 11 bases. V lost 0 bases, J lost 9 bases, and 12 bases stayed unmatched. The CDR3 runs to 17 residues. Per the germline V gene, CDR1 is SGHAT and CDR2 is FQNNGV. The CDR3 coding sequence is TGTGCCAGCAGCTTAGACGCCGGGACTAGCGGCGTGGGGGCCCAGTACTTC. Its translation: CASSLDAGTSGVGAQYF.

The chain combines TRBV5-5 with TRBJ1-4, with a tentative D call TRBD1 (5 bases). This CDR3 has 14 residues. V lost 0 bases and J lost 8, with 11 bases in between. Germline V gene data show CDR1 as SGHKS and CDR2 as YYEKEE (reference sequence). The CDR3 sequence: CASSLVAGFEKLFF. In nucleotides, the CDR3 is TGTGCCAGCAGCTTGGTAGCAGGGTTCGAAAAACTGTTTTTT.

J is TRBJ1-1 and V is TRBV18; the D is unclear. Germline V gene data show CDR1 as KGHSH and CDR2 as LQKENI. The CDR3 loop spans 15 amino acids. Trimming pared 3 bases from V and 1 base from J, leaving 12 bases between. The DNA for the CDR3 is TGTGCCAGCTCACCTAGACACCGCCCGAACACTGAAGCTTTCTTT. This encodes CASSPRHRPNTEAFF. The variable domain in full, completed from reference TRBV18 and TRBJ1-1, reads NAGVMQNPRHLVRRRGQEARLRCSPMKGHSHVYWYRQLPEEGLKFMVYLQKENIIDESGMPKERFSAEFPKEGPSILRIQQVVRGDSAAYFCASSPRHRPNTEAFFGQGTRLTVV.

The rearrangement joins TRBV6-5 to TRBJ1-6; 8 bases match TRBD1. The CDR3 spans 13 residues. V shed 6 bases and J 7 bases; nucleotides not matched to a gene: 2. Germline V gene lookup returns CDR1 MNHEY and CDR2 SVGAGI. The CDR3 spells CASRRTGNSPLHF. In DNA, the CDR3 is TGTGCCAGCAGGCGGACAGGGAATTCACCCCTCCACTTT.

The rearrangement joins TRBV4-1 to TRBJ2-5, with D possibly matching TRBD1 (6 bases). CDR1 is MGHRA, CDR2 YSYEKL, per germline. V was pared by 3 bases and J by 4 bases, with 21 bases between. The CDR3 is 17 residues long. This CDR3 reads CASSHFASTGAGETQYF. CDR3 DNA sequence: TGCGCCAGCAGCCATTTTGCCTCGACAGGCGCGGGAGAGACCCAGTACTTC.

The gene calls are TRBV5-1 and TRBJ2-7; the D gene is possibly TRBD2 (5 bases). V lost 4 bases and J lost 4, with 12 bases in between. Germline CDR1 reads SGHRS; CDR2 reads YFSETQ. The CDR3 is 13 residues long. The CDR3 region is CASSIGTSYEQYF. The DNA for the CDR3 is TGCGCCAGCAGCATTGGTACTAGTTACGAGCAGTACTTC.

Details on this clone: The junction departs from the called germline gene at one end, perhaps through a read error. The V call is TRBV5-4, the J call TRBJ2-5; 7 bases match TRBD2. The CDR3 is 16 amino acids. Germline CDR1 SGHNT, CDR2 YYREEE (reference sequence). DNA for the CDR3: TGTGCCAGCAGTTTGGGAGGGGAGGGGAGGCAAGAGACCCAGTACTTC. Translation: CASSLGGEGRQETQYF.

V gene TRBV5-8 combines with J gene TRBJ2-3; 7 nucleotides line up with TRBD2. The germline V gene has CDR1 SGHTS and CDR2 YDEGEE. J lost 4 bases, V lost 3 bases, and 2 bases had no gene match. This CDR3 comprises 13 residues. CDR3 region: CASSSRGADTQYF. Here the CDR3 DNA reads TGTGCCAGCAGCTCACGGGGGGCAGATACGCAGTATTTT.

The chain uses TRBV6-4 and TRBJ1-1; possible D gene TRBD1, 6 bases. Trimming left V 6 bases short and J 1 base short, with 12 bases between. The CDR3 consists of 14 residues. Germline loops: CDR1 MRHNA, CDR2 SNTAGT. The CDR3 region has the DNA TGTGCCAGCAGAGGGGGGGGACCGAACACTGAAGCTTTCTTT. Its translation is CASRGGGPNTEAFF.

This clone appeared a single time. The chain links TRBV28 to TRBJ2-4, with TRBD2 identical over 8 bases. The CDR3 is 18 residues long. Germline assignment: CDR1 MDHEN and CDR2 SYDVKM. Trimming took 4 bases from V and 2 from J; bases not matched to a gene: 13. CDR3 in DNA: TGTGCCAGCAGTTCCCTCGGGCTAGCGGGTGTTTCCAAAAACATTCAGTACTTC. Translating gives CASSSLGLAGVSKNIQYF.

The V call is TRBV3-1 (or the pseudogene TRBV3-2), the J call TRBJ2-7; D possibly corresponds to TRBD1 (6 bases). The length of the CDR3 is 12 residues. Germline V gene sequence: CDR1 LGHDT, CDR2 YNNKEL (reference sequence). The ends were cut back, 5 bases at V and 3 bases at J, with 8 bases in the middle. The CDR3 protein is CASSGTSYEQYF. DNA of the CDR3: TGTGCCAGCAGCGGGACAAGCTACGAGCAGTACTTC.

The chain uses TRBV6-5 and TRBJ2-2; 8 bases match TRBD2. The CDR3 has 15 residues. From germline, CDR1 is MNHEY and CDR2 SVGAGI. V lost 4 bases, J lost 5 bases, and 6 bases stayed unmatched. CDR3 coding DNA: TGTGCCAGCAGTTCGAGCGGGGGATGGACCGGGGAGCTGTTTTTT. This gives the protein CASSSSGGWTGELFF.